The rows below give T cell receptor beta chains drawn from one sample of a study of a mutant IDH1 vaccine in newly diagnosed glioma. Antigens of these TCRs are unknown. Assay: immunoSEQ multiplex PCR; the TCRdb copy retains only in-frame clones and omits some. The sample lists around 34,000 clones; roughly 79% were seen once. The material sequenced was PBMCs, taken from a glioma patient whose treatment included an IDH1 peptide vaccine. The receptors shown here come from a man in his forties or fifties with glioma. CDR3s include the opening cysteine and the closing phenylalanine or tryptophan. A D gene is named only where the DNA matches it firmly. Rows give clone size only sometimes, using once, few, many, or a class for an expanded clone.

>NA|NA|TRBJ2-4|TRBV5-6
TGTGCCAGCAGCTTGGACAAAAACATTCAGTACTTC
CASSLDKNIQYF
>TRBD1|NA|TRBJ2-6|TRBV19
TGTGCCAGTGACAGGGGAGGCTCTGGGGCCAACGTCCTGACTTTC
CASDRGGSGANVLTF
>NA|NA|TRBJ2-6|TRBV5-6
TGTGCCAGCAGCTCGCGAGGGGGGGCCAACGTCCTGACTTTC
CASSSRGGANVLTF
>NA|NA|TRBJ2-3|TRBV5-1
TGCGCCAGCAGCTTGGGGGCTAAAAGCACAGATACGCAGTATTTT
CASSLGAKSTDTQYF
>NA|NA|TRBJ1-2|TRBV28
TGTGCCAGCACTACTTCGCTTGGCTACACCTTC
CASTTSLGYTF
>TRBD1|NA|TRBJ2-7|TRBV6-1
TGTGCCAGCAGTGGGGACAGGATCTACGAGCAGTACTTC
CASSGDRIYEQYF
>TRBD1|NA|TRBJ2-1|TRBV15
TGTGCCACCAGCAGAGATCGCAGGGGGCGTGAGCAGTTCTTC
CATSRDRRGREQFF
>NA|NA|TRBJ1-6|TRBV18
TGTGCCAGCTCCCGACCTGGGGTAAATAATTCACCCCTCCACTTT
CASSRPGVNNSPLHF
>NA|NA|TRBJ2-6|TRBV12-5
TGTGCTAGTGCGACTGGGGCCAACGTCCTGACTTTC
CASATGANVLTF
>TRBD1|NA|TRBJ2-5|TRBV7-9
TGTGCCAGCAGCTTAGAGGGCAGGGGGCAAGAGACCCAGTACTTC
CASSLEGRGQETQYF
>NA|NA|TRBJ2-1|TRBV6-1
TGTGCCAGTGCCCCGCGCCAAGGGCCCTACAATGAGCAGTTCTTC
CASAPRQGPYNEQFF
>NA|NA|TRBJ2-7|TRBV6-5
TGTGCCAGCAAAGGGATAGCGAACGAGCAGTACTTC
CASKGIANEQYF
>NA|NA|TRBJ1-1|TRBV28
TGTGCCAGCAGTTTCCCCCTTTGGGGAAGCGGGACTGAAGCTTTCTTT
CASSFPLWGSGTEAFF
>TRBD1|NA|TRBJ1-2|TRBV29-1
TGCAGCGGACGAAACTCCGGGACAGGGGGCAGCGGCTACACCTTC
CSGRNSGTGGSGYTF
>NA|NA|TRBJ1-2|TRBV19
TGTGCCAGTAGTAACAGGGCTGACTATGGCTACACCTTC
CASSNRADYGYTF
>NA|NA|TRBJ1-5|TRBV30
TGTGGCTCCTCGGCCTTCACGAGGGACCAGCCCCAGCATTTT
CGSSAFTRDQPQHF
>NA|NA|TRBJ1-1|TRBV5-6
TGTGCCAGCAGCACCTCAGGGTACACTGAAGCTTTCTTT
CASSTSGYTEAFF
>NA|NA|TRBJ2-1|TRBV5-5
TGTGCCAGCAGCTACCAGGGCGATGAGCAGTTCTTC
CASSYQGDEQFF
>NA|NA|TRBJ1-6|TRBV14
TGTGCCAGCAGCCAAATCATGGCTTCACCCCTCCACTTT
CASSQIMASPLHF
>NA|NA|TRBJ2-7|TRBV4-3
TGCGCCAGCAGCCAAGATTGGGGATCTGACCTGGGGGTCTACGAGCAGTACTTC
CASSQDWGSDLGVYEQYF
>TRBD1|NA|TRBJ1-3|TRBV11-2
TGTGCCAGCAGCTTGGACAGGTTCTCTGGAAACACCATATATTTT
CASSLDRFSGNTIYF
>TRBD2|NA|TRBJ2-3|TRBV9
TGTGCCAGCAGCGTAGAGACTAGCCGCACAGATACGCAGTATTTT
CASSVETSRTDTQYF
>TRBD2|medium-sized|TRBJ2-1|TRBV4-2
TGTGCCAGCAGCACCCGACTAGCGGGAGTGGATGAGCAGTTCTTC
CASSTRLAGVDEQFF
>NA|NA|TRBJ2-7|TRBV25-1
TGTGCCAGCAGTGAACTCTTCATGAGGCCGTACTCCTACGAGCAGTACTTC
CASSELFMRPYSYEQYF
>NA|NA|TRBJ1-1|TRBV30
TGTGCCTGGAACACAATCCAGGTGAACACTGAAGCTTTCTTT
CAWNTIQVNTEAFF
>NA|NA|TRBJ2-7|TRBV2
TGTGCCAGCAGAGAAACAGGGTACCCCTACGAGCAGTACTTC
CASRETGYPYEQYF
>NA|NA|TRBJ2-2|TRBV4-3
TGCGCCAGCAGCCAAGATCTAGGGACTTTCACCGGGGAGCTGTTTTTT
CASSQDLGTFTGELFF
>NA|NA|TRBJ1-1|TRBV7-9
TGTGCCAGCAGCCTACTACTCAGCTTTTTGAACACTGAAGCTTTCTTT
CASSLLLSFLNTEAFF
>NA|NA|TRBJ2-7|TRBV6-6
TGTGCCAGCACCTCGCCACGAGGAAACTACGAGCAGTACTTC
CASTSPRGNYEQYF
>NA|NA|TRBJ2-7|TRBV20-1
TGCAGTGCAGGGGACGACGAGCAGTACTTC
CSAGDDEQYF
>NA|NA|TRBJ1-3|TRBV19
TGTGCCAGTAGTATCCTGCAGGGAAACACCATATATTTT
CASSILQGNTIYF
>NA|once|TRBJ2-1|TRBV28
TGTGCCAGCACAATTAGGGGAGTGGGGGAGCAGTTCTTC
CASTIRGVGEQFF
>TRBD2|NA|TRBJ2-7|TRBV11-2
TGTGCCAGCAGCTCCTTAGCGGGGGAGGTGTACGAGCAGTACTTC
CASSSLAGEVYEQYF
>NA|NA|TRBJ1-1|TRBV9
TGTGCCAGCAGCGTAGCGCCGGGGCGGCGCTCGGATCGAGCTTTCTTT
CASSVAPGRRSDRAFF
>TRBD1|NA|TRBJ1-6|TRBV4-3
TGCGCCAGCAGCCAAGATAACAGGGGAGGTTCACCCCTCCACTTT
CASSQDNRGGSPLHF
>NA|few|TRBJ1-5|TRBV19
TGTGCCAGTAGTGCGGAGGAGGATCAGCCCCAGCATTTT
CASSAEEDQPQHF
>TRBD2|NA|TRBJ2-1|TRBV19
TGTGCCAGTAGTTCTTCGACTAGCGGGAGATCCCGTTCCAATGAGCAGTTCTTC
CASSSSTSGRSRSNEQFF
>TRBD2|NA|TRBJ2-3|TRBV7-9
TGTGCCAGCAGCGGGACTAGCGGACCTAGCACAGATACGCAGTATTTT
CASSGTSGPSTDTQYF
>NA|NA|TRBJ2-7|TRBV27
TGTGCCAGCAGTTTAAAAAGTCAGGCGGCCCTCGGATACGAGCAGTACTTC
CASSLKSQAALGYEQYF
>NA|NA|TRBJ2-2|TRBV4-3
TGCGCCAGCAGCCAAGTTCGAGGGTTGGGCACCGGGGAGCTGTTTTTT
CASSQVRGLGTGELFF
>NA|few|TRBJ2-5|TRBV15
TGTGCCACCAGCAGAGTGGGGCCTACTAAACAGACCCAGTACTTC
CATSRVGPTKQTQYF